These 10 T cell receptor beta chains were sequenced from one sample in a study of beta chain features in type 1 diabetes. Expressed TCRB transcripts were sequenced because the entire RNA isolate underwent reverse transcription. Assay used: immunoSEQ multiplex PCR; TCRdb lists only in-frame clones, some missing. The repertoire consists of hundreds of thousands of clones, with 9.5% to 12% occurring once and the leading ten covering about 0.042%. The source material was naive CD4+ T cells from blood. These receptors all come from a woman between 18 and 29 years old in good health.

This clone was seen only a few times. V usage is TRBV4-3 and J usage is TRBJ1-2; no definite D call. V lost 3 bases, J lost 7 bases, and 15 bases lay in between. The CDR3 extends over 14 amino acids. The germline V gene encodes CDR1 LGHNA and CDR2 YSLEER. The CDR3 nucleotides are TGCGCCAGCAGCCAGCCGTTTAAGGGCTCTGGCTACACCTTC. Its translation is CASSQPFKGSGYTF.

This clone was picked up one time. CDR3 in DNA: TGTGCCAGCAGCGTAGGACGGGGACTGCGAGCAAACACTGAAGCTTTCTTT. Translation gives CASSVGRGLRANTEAFF. The V gene is TRBV9, the J gene TRBJ1-1; perhaps TRBD1 as D (5 bases). This CDR3 spans 17 amino acids. The germline V gene has CDR1 SGDLS and CDR2 YYNGEE. V was trimmed by 0 bases and J by 2 bases, leaving 17 bases between them.

The genes are TRBV5-1 and TRBJ1-1, with 7 bases that match TRBD1. CDR1 and CDR2 (germline): SGHRS, YFSETQ. The V segment lost 0 bases and the J segment 1 base; nucleotides outside the gene matches: 6. This CDR3 is built from 16 residues. The CDR3 loop reads CASSLGIGGRNTEAFF. The CDR3 nucleotides read TGCGCCAGCAGCTTGGGCATAGGGGGCCGGAACACTGAAGCTTTCTTT.

In its sample, this clone was seen a few times. The chain couples TRBV7-2 to TRBJ2-7; no reliable D call. This CDR3 is built from 13 residues. Germline assignment: CDR1 SGHTA and CDR2 FQGNSA. V shed 4 bases and J shed 5 bases, with 12 bases lying between them. The chain's CDR3 is CASSWSKANEQYF. CDR3 DNA sequence: TGTGCCAGCAGCTGGAGCAAGGCCAACGAGCAGTACTTC.

This chain uses TRBV19 with TRBJ1-1, with 9 nucleotides matching TRBD1. The CDR3 runs 15 residues. The trim removed 8 bases at V and 1 base at J, leaving 8 bases unmatched. CDR1 LNHDA and CDR2 SQIVND come from the germline V gene (reference sequence). CDR3 loop: CASFRDRAQNTEAFF. Here the CDR3 DNA reads TGTGCCAGTTTCCGGGACAGGGCACAGAACACTGAAGCTTTCTTT.

The chain employs TRBV4-3 and TRBJ1-1; D is uncertain. Germline loops: CDR1 LGHNA, CDR2 YSLEER. The CDR3 runs 15 residues. V lost 1 base and J lost 1, with 10 bases in between. CDR3 DNA sequence: TGCGCCAGCAGCCAAGCTTCCACATCGAACACTGAAGCTTTCTTT. Protein product: CASSQASTSNTEAFF.

This clone turned up a few times. The chain employs TRBV4-3 and TRBJ1-2; tentative D call: TRBD1 (6 bases). V was clipped by 4 bases and J by 4 bases, with 16 bases between them. CDR1 and CDR2 (germline): LGHNA, YSLEER. The CDR3 covers 15 residues. This chain's CDR3 is CASSPKQGEIYGYTF. CDR3 DNA sequence: TGCGCCAGCAGCCCAAAACAGGGCGAGATCTATGGCTACACCTTC.

The V call is TRBV5-1, the J call TRBJ2-3, with unresolved D. The CDR3 totals 14 residues. Germline V lookup: CDR1 SGHRS, CDR2 YFSETQ. V lost 1 base to trimming and J lost 2 bases, with 8 bases between them. Here the CDR3 reads CASSLSGFTDTQYF. The CDR3 region has the DNA TGCGCCAGCAGCTTGTCCGGGTTCACAGATACGCAGTATTTT.

This clone was counted only a few times. The chain links TRBV30 to TRBJ2-7; 9 nucleotides match TRBD1. The CDR3 extends over 12 amino acids. The V gene end was trimmed by 5 bases and the J gene end by 5 bases; junction bases not matched to a gene: 4. The germline gives CDR1 GTSNPN, CDR2 SVGIG (reference sequence). CDR3 region: CAWDTGGDEQYF. CDR3 nucleotides: TGTGCCTGGGATACAGGGGGCGACGAGCAGTACTTC.

The V gene is TRBV6-1, the J gene TRBJ2-5, with D perhaps TRBD1 (5 bases). Germline CDR1 is MNHNS and CDR2 is SASEGT. Trimming left V 7 bases short and J 4 bases short, with 16 bases between. The CDR3 spans 14 residues. DNA for the CDR3: TGTGCCAGCACTGACAGCCCACTCGGAGAGACCCAGTACTTC. It specifies CASTDSPLGETQYF.